These T cell receptor beta chains were read from a single sample in a study of PD-L1 blockade in urothelial cancer. Profiling relied on immunoSEQ multiplex PCR, and the TCRdb table lists in-frame clones only, not all of them. The sample includes 58,000 or so clones, 86% of them seen just once. Sequences were derived from PBMCs, sampled around atezolizumab (anti-PD-L1) treatment. The receptors shown here come from a man aged 50 to 59 with urothelial cancer. Both conserved end residues are part of each CDR3. A D gene is named only where the DNA matches it firmly. Not every row has a clone size; where given, it reads once, few, many or a size class.

clone size	V gene	D gene	J gene	CDR3 protein	CDR3 DNA
-	TRBV14	-	TRBJ2-7	CASSRVSSYEQYF	TGTGCCAGCAGCCGAGTAAGCTCCTACGAGCAGTACTTC
-	TRBV18	-	TRBJ1-1	CASSPETARTEAFF	TGTGCCAGCTCACCGGAAACAGCACGCACTGAAGCTTTCTTT
-	TRBV28	-	TRBJ2-3	CASSPPVRTDTQYF	TGTGCCAGCAGTCCCCCAGTGCGCACAGATACGCAGTATTTT
few	TRBV29-1	TRBD2	TRBJ2-7	CSVVRGLAGEQYF	TGCAGCGTTGTACGGGGACTAGCGGGGGAGCAGTACTTC
-	TRBV5-4	TRBD1	TRBJ1-2	CASSPDRGRWGYTF	TGTGCCAGCAGCCCAGACAGGGGGAGATGGGGCTACACCTTC
-	TRBV7-8	TRBD1	TRBJ2-7	CASSLGDTGGRNEQYF	TGTGCCAGCAGCTTAGGCGACACAGGGGGACGGAACGAGCAGTACTTC
-	TRBV18	-	TRBJ1-4	CASSPRGDEKLFF	TGTGCCAGCTCACCACGGGGAGATGAAAAACTGTTTTTT
-	TRBV19	-	TRBJ1-5	CASSIGEGTQPQHF	TGTGCCAGTAGTATAGGGGAGGGGACTCAGCCCCAGCATTTT
few	TRBV19	-	TRBJ1-1	CASAAGNTEAFF	TGTGCCAGTGCGGCGGGGAACACTGAAGCTTTCTTT
-	TRBV7-6	TRBD2	TRBJ2-3	CASSLFLAGGLDTQYF	TGTGCCAGCAGCTTATTTCTAGCGGGAGGGCTAGATACGCAGTATTTT
-	TRBV2	TRBD1	TRBJ2-2	CASRVGQGYTGELFF	TGTGCCAGCAGAGTTGGACAGGGGTACACCGGGGAGCTGTTTTTT
-	TRBV27	-	TRBJ1-3	CASRPGGAGNTIYF	TGTGCCAGCCGTCCTGGGGGGGCTGGAAACACCATATATTTT
-	TRBV27	-	TRBJ1-4	CASRGHANEKLFF	TGTGCCAGCAGGGGACACGCAAATGAAAAACTGTTTTTT
-	TRBV19	TRBD1	TRBJ1-3	CASSRGTAKSSGNTIYF	TGTGCCAGTAGTAGAGGGACAGCAAAATCCTCTGGAAACACCATATATTTT
-	TRBV6-1	-	TRBJ2-7	CASSEDIYEQYF	TGTGCCAGCAGTGAAGACATCTACGAGCAGTACTTC
-	TRBV5-1	-	TRBJ2-5	CASSLVSRREETQYF	TGCGCCAGCAGCTTGGTCTCTAGGCGGGAAGAGACCCAGTACTTC
-	TRBV7-9	-	TRBJ1-6	CASSWEGGQSPLHF	TGTGCCAGCAGCTGGGAGGGGGGGCAATCACCCCTCCACTTT
-	TRBV20-1	-	TRBJ2-3	CSARSSYIEYF	TGCAGTGCTAGATCCTCGTATATTGAGTATTTT
-	TRBV27	-	TRBJ2-7	CASSSGTTYEQYF	TGTGCCAGTTCGAGCGGTACCACCTACGAGCAGTACTTC
-	TRBV2	TRBD2	TRBJ2-3	CASRGGLGDADTQYF	TGTGCCAGCAGGGGCGGACTAGGGGACGCAGATACGCAGTATTTT
-	TRBV5-1	TRBD2	TRBJ2-3	CASRSSGSTDTQYF	TGCGCCAGCAGATCTAGCGGGAGTACAGATACGCAGTATTTT
few	TRBV19	-	TRBJ1-5	CASNRSRRRDLSNQPQHF	TGTGCCAGTAACCGATCTCGCCGGCGGGACCTTAGCAATCAGCCCCAGCATTTT
once	TRBV10-1	TRBD1	TRBJ1-1	CASSPGTGWKTEAFF	TGCGCCAGCAGTCCCGGGACAGGGTGGAAGACTGAAGCTTTCTTT
-	TRBV28	TRBD1	TRBJ1-2	CASSSGTERYGYTF	TGTGCCAGCAGTTCCGGGACAGAACGCTATGGCTACACCTTC
-	TRBV11-1	TRBD1	TRBJ1-1	CASSLDRGTEAFF	TGTGCCAGCAGCTTAGACAGGGGCACTGAAGCTTTCTTT
-	TRBV30	-	TRBJ1-2	CAWNSRANGYTF	TGTGCCTGGAATTCGAGGGCGAATGGCTACACCTTC
few	TRBV7-9	-	TRBJ2-3	CASSLAQWQYF	TGTGCCAGCAGCTTAGCCCAGTGGCAGTATTTT
-	TRBV19	TRBD1	TRBJ1-2	CASSQSGGGYTF	TGTGCCAGTAGCCAATCAGGGGGGGGCTACACCTTC
-	TRBV19	TRBD2	TRBJ2-2	CASRYGLASTGELFF	TGTGCCAGTAGATACGGACTAGCAAGCACCGGGGAGCTGTTTTTT
-	TRBV6-5	-	TRBJ1-2	CASSYSNRQFNYGYTF	TGTGCCAGCAGTTACTCGAATAGACAGTTCAACTATGGCTACACCTTC
-	TRBV28	-	TRBJ1-1	CASKSGDTEAFF	TGTGCCAGCAAATCAGGGGACACTGAAGCTTTCTTT
-	TRBV5-1	-	TRBJ1-1	CASSFGGENTEAFF	TGCGCCAGCAGCTTCGGTGGTGAGAACACTGAAGCTTTCTTT
-	TRBV27	-	TRBJ2-1	CASSLLPPAGSYNEQFF	TGTGCCAGCAGTTTACTCCCCCCAGCGGGCTCCTACAATGAGCAGTTCTTC
-	TRBV15	-	TRBJ2-3	CATSRDAGATDTQYF	TGTGCCACCAGCAGAGATGCGGGGGCCACAGATACGCAGTATTTT
-	TRBV28	TRBD1	TRBJ2-7	CASALAGDRVEYF	TGTGCCAGCGCCCTCGCGGGGGACAGGGTGGAGTACTTC
-	TRBV6-6	-	TRBJ2-7	CASSYSNQVYEQYF	TGTGCCAGCAGTTACTCGAATCAGGTCTACGAGCAGTACTTC
-	TRBV2	TRBD2	TRBJ2-1	CASSIGLAGVSIEQFF	TGTGCCAGCAGTATAGGACTAGCGGGAGTTAGTATTGAGCAGTTCTTC
-	TRBV7-8	TRBD2	TRBJ2-7	CASSSLGRTSGTYEQYF	TGTGCCAGCAGTTCGTTGGGGAGGACTAGCGGGACCTACGAGCAGTACTTC
-	TRBV10-3	TRBD1	TRBJ1-1	CAISVTGGRGTEAFF	TGTGCCATCAGTGTTACAGGGGGAAGGGGTACTGAAGCTTTCTTT
-	TRBV19	TRBD2	TRBJ2-1	CASSLHPPRASGRGSYNEQFF	TGTGCCAGTAGTCTCCACCCTCCTCGGGCCAGCGGGAGGGGTTCCTACAATGAGCAGTTCTTC
-	TRBV15	-	TRBJ2-3	CATSRVEGEGIDTQYF	TGTGCCACCAGCAGAGTCGAGGGAGAAGGAATAGATACGCAGTATTTT
-	TRBV28	-	TRBJ2-7	CASMKGAYEQYF	TGTGCCAGCATGAAGGGGGCCTACGAGCAGTACTTC
-	TRBV6-6	-	TRBJ1-2	CASSPGGGRNYGYTF	TGTGCCAGCAGTCCCGGGGGGGGGCGTAATTATGGCTACACCTTC
-	TRBV28	TRBD1	TRBJ1-2	CASAWRGQGVVRYGYTF	TGTGCCAGCGCTTGGAGGGGACAGGGGGTCGTTCGTTATGGCTACACCTTC
-	TRBV2	-	TRBJ2-3	CAGGTGPQQYF	TGTGCTGGGGGGACGGGACCTCAGCAGTATTTT
-	TRBV7-8	-	TRBJ2-2	CASNPESGSGELFF	TGTGCCAGCAACCCCGAGTCGGGATCGGGGGAGCTGTTTTTT